Described below is a single T cell receptor beta chain sequence and its context. This clone came up once. Its recognized antigen is unknown. No base quality values were provided; no much bigger clone lies one nucleotide off. This sample was taken from a study of blood T cell repertoires in COVID-19 (dated by TCRdb to about 2020). Context from the whole study: The collaborator samples originated in the United States, Italy and Spain and spanned the acute and convalescent phases of COVID-19. The prospective study material was composed of cDNA or gDNA derived from T cells, B-cell-depleted T cells, or PBMCs. Deeply sampled blood TCRbeta repertoires from subjects exposed to, actively infected with, or recovered from COVID-19 were included in the dataset. A freely available public database, intended as a resource for researchers studying the immune response to SARS-CoV-2, is where the repertoires were released. Samples came from the ongoing ImmuneRACE study (first 160 participants) plus 1,254 subjects from 6 global collaborators. A de-identified subject ID, COVID-19 status, age in years and sex were almost always included in the sample metadata. Where available, HLA class I and class II types were taken from metadata supplied by the sample provider and were not determined by assay-based typing. The study at large found these results: The amount of clinical and demographic metadata varied by source and participant and was provided uncurated.

Counted from cysteine to phenylalanine, this CDR3 has 16 amino acids. The retained sequence is limited to the CDR3, 48 bases, with the frame set at the first base. The germline V gene specifies KGHSH as CDR1 and LQKENI as CDR2. V loses 3 bases, J loses 4 bases, and the germline ends lie 18 bases apart. TCRbeta CDR3 regions were amplified from genomic DNA using the immunoSEQ Assay, a bias-controlled multiplex PCR. The published analysis was carried out like this. Within the assay, amplification of reference gene primers was used to estimate how many nucleated cells each sample contained. To quantify the absolute abundance of each unique TCRbeta CDR3 rearrangement, sequence reads were collapsed and filtered. For each sample, productive Simpson clonality was calculated as the square root of Simpson's diversity index over productive rearrangements. TCRdb's version of the immuneACCESS table is confined to in-frame rearrangements and falls short of the full clone set. An unresolved V gene accounts for under half of the shortfall where checked; the remainder is of unknown origin. The DNA gave D and trimming, while V, J and clone size come from that table. This sample lists about 170,000 clones; 65% to 85% were detected once. The ten largest account for approximately 11% of the sample.

The collaborating institutions used their own protocols to collect whole blood in K2EDTA tubes. For TCRbeta analysis, collaborators shipped samples as frozen whole blood, isolated PBMCs, or DNA extracted from either of those sample types. The V gene is TRBV18 and the J gene is TRBJ1-1; TRBD1 could be the D gene, as 6 bases match. The TCR sequence derives from a man aged 65 to 85 with active or convalescent COVID-19. Input material: peripheral blood. The nucleotide sequence reads as follows: TGTGCCAGCTCACCGGGGGCCCAGGTTCCCAGCACTGAAGCTTTCTTT. This yields the protein CASSPGAQVPSTEAFF.